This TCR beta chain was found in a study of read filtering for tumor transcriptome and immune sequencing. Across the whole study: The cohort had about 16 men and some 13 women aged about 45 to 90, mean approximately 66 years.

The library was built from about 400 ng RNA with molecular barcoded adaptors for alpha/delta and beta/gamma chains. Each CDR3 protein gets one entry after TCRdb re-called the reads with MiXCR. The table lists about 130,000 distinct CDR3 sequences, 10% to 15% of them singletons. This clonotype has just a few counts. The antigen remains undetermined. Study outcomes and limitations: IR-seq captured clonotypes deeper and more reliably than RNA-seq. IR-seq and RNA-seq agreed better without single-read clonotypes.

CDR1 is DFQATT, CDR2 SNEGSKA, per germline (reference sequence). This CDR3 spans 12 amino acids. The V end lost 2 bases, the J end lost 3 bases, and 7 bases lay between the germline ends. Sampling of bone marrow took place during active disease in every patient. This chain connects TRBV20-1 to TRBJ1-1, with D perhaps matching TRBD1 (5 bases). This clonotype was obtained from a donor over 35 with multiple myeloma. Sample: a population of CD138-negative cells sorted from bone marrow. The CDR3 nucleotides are TGCAGTGCTAGACAGGGCGACACTGAAGCTTTCTTT. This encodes CSARQGDTEAFF.